The 21 T cell receptor beta chains reported below all come from one sample, sequenced in a study of a mutant IDH1 vaccine in newly diagnosed glioma. Their antigens are not known. As for time point: week 23, last vaccination. Alongside topical imiquimod, each dose of vaccine comprised 300 ug of mutant IDH1 20-mer peptide. Sequencing was performed with immunoSEQ multiplex PCR; in TCRdb, only in-frame clones are kept and a portion is missing. Of fewer than 35,000 clones in the sample, 88% are singletons; the top ten hold around 2.5%. The sequenced sample was PBMCs, obtained from a glioma patient whose treatment included an IDH1 peptide vaccine. The receptors originated from a man aged 40-49 years with glioma.

The gene calls are TRBV6-1 and TRBJ2-5; possibly TRBD1 for D (5 bases). V lost 6 bases to trimming and J lost 3 bases, with 11 bases between them. This CDR3 region has 13 residues. Germline V gene lookup returns CDR1 MNHNS and CDR2 SASEGT. The chain's CDR3 is CASSADREETQYF. In DNA, the CDR3 is TGTGCCAGCAGCGCCGACAGAGAAGAGACCCAGTACTTC.

This clone was seen only once. The chain has TRBV11-3 and TRBJ1-1, with D unclear. CDR3 length: 13 amino acids. Trimming stripped 2 bases from V and 5 bases from J, with 9 bases between. Germline V CDR1 and CDR2: SGHNT, YENEEA. The CDR3 nucleotides read TGTGCCAGCAGCTTATCTGGAAAGACTGAAGCTTTCTTT. Residues: CASSLSGKTEAFF.

The chain uses TRBV2 and TRBJ2-6, with D maybe TRBD1 (6 bases). Germline values: CDR1 SNHLY, CDR2 FYNNEI. This CDR3 has 17 residues. Trimming removed 5 bases at V and 0 bases at J, with 14 bases between. The CDR3 bases are TGTGCCAGCAGTCTGGACAGCGTACTCTCTGGGGCCAACGTCCTGACTTTC. As protein: CASSLDSVLSGANVLTF. Together with reference TRBV2 and TRBJ2-6, the CDR3 gives the full variable domain: EPEVTQTPSHQVTQMGQEVILRCVPISNHLYFYWYRQILGQKVEFLVSFYNNEISEKSEIFDDQFSVERPDGSNFTLKIRSTKLEDSAMYFCASSLDSVLSGANVLTFGAGSRLTVL.

The genes are TRBV6-5 and TRBJ2-6, with a weak D call TRBD2 (5 bases). The CDR3 totals 16 residues. V gave up 4 bases and J gave up 0 bases, with 10 bases separating them. The V gene's germline CDR1 is MNHEY and CDR2 SVGAGI. In nucleotides, the CDR3 is TGTGCCAGCAGTTTGGAGGCGGGCTCTGGGGCCAACGTCCTGACTTTC. This gives the protein CASSLEAGSGANVLTF.

The chain combines TRBV4-2 with TRBJ2-3; D remains unclear. Trimming took off 1 base at V and 5 bases at J, with 16 bases between the two ends. From germline, CDR1 is LGHNA and CDR2 YNFKEQ. CDR3 size: 16 residues. CDR3 DNA: TGTGCCAGCAGCCAAGGGCTAGAAGGTGCGGTAGATACGCAGTATTTT. It translates to CASSQGLEGAVDTQYF.

The gene calls are TRBV11-1 and TRBJ2-5, with TRBD2 as a possible D gene (5 bases). Trimming took off 1 base at V and 4 bases at J, with 7 bases between the two ends. The CDR3 has 13 amino acids. CDR1 and CDR2 from the germline V gene are SGHAT and FQDESV (reference sequence). For the CDR3, the DNA is TGTGCCAGCAGCTTAGGGCGGGTAGAGACCCAGTACTTC. Encoded protein: CASSLGRVETQYF.

This chain connects TRBV5-8 to TRBJ1-3; D gene ambiguous. CDR3 length: 15 amino acids. Germline V gene lookup returns CDR1 SGHTS and CDR2 YDEGEE. Trimming took off 2 bases at V and 3 bases at J, with 12 bases between the two ends. In nucleotides, the CDR3 is TGTGCCAGCAGCTTAGTAGGGCCGGGTGGAAACACCATATATTTT. This encodes CASSLVGPGGNTIYF.

The chain joins TRBV5-1 to TRBJ2-1; tentative D call: TRBD2 (5 bases). CDR1 and CDR2 from the germline V gene are SGHRS and YFSETQ. V lost 0 bases to trimming and J lost 8 bases, with 9 bases between them. The CDR3 runs to 13 residues. CDR3 loop: CASSLAGDHEQFF. CDR3 DNA sequence: TGCGCCAGCAGCTTGGCCGGGGATCATGAGCAGTTCTTC.

The genes are TRBV30 and TRBJ2-3, with D unclear. V lost 5 bases to trimming and J lost 5 bases, with 11 bases between them. Germline CDR1 GTSNPN, CDR2 SVGIG (reference sequence). This CDR3 comprises 12 residues. CDR3 nucleotides: TGTGCCTGGGGTACTGGGGTAGATACGCAGTATTTT. Protein sequence: CAWGTGVDTQYF.

V usage is TRBV18 and J usage is TRBJ2-6; tentatively, D is TRBD1 or TRBD2 (5 bases each). Germline V gives CDR1 KGHSH, CDR2 LQKENI. The CDR3 covers 14 residues. Trimming took 6 bases from V and 4 from J, leaving 10 bases between them. The CDR3 nucleotides read TGTGCCAGCTCCACCGGGGCCGGGGCCAACGTCCTGACTTTC. Its translation: CASSTGAGANVLTF.

The chain uses TRBV19 and TRBJ2-1, with D possibly being TRBD1 (6 bases). Germline V lookup: CDR1 LNHDA, CDR2 SQIVND (reference sequence). The length of the CDR3 is 13 residues. Trimming left V 3 bases short and J 3 bases short, with 6 bases between. As DNA, the CDR3 is TGTGCCAGTAGTATGGACAGCTACAATGAGCAGTTCTTC. Translating it yields CASSMDSYNEQFF.

The chain links TRBV6-5 to TRBJ1-6; D perhaps matches TRBD1 (5 bases). Germline CDR1 MNHEY, CDR2 SVGAGI. This CDR3 has 14 residues. V was shortened by 6 bases and J by 9 bases, with 15 bases between the two germline ends. The CDR3 region has the DNA TGTGCCAGCAGACCCCCAGGGCGCTTTTCACCCCTCCACTTT. Translation: CASRPPGRFSPLHF.

The chain employs TRBV6-1 and TRBJ2-2, with D possibly matching TRBD1 (6 bases). Trimming took off 5 bases at V and 9 bases at J, with 16 bases between the two ends. The CDR3 contains 14 residues. The V gene's germline CDR1 is MNHNS and CDR2 SASEGT. CDR3 sequence: CASSSGVGDRELFF. Written as DNA, the CDR3 is TGTGCCAGCAGTTCAGGGGTGGGAGACCGGGAGCTGTTTTTT.

V and J are TRBV21-1 and TRBJ2-3; the DNA was not compared with TRBD2, the D call given in the table. TRBV21-1 is deemed a pseudogene. This CDR3 comprises 14 residues. This CDR3 is CANSTRECADTQYF. The CDR3 nucleotides are TGTGCCAACTCGACGCGGGAGTGCGCAGATACGCAGTATTTT.

The CDR3 loop reads CASSQDWAGGLYGYTF. DNA for the CDR3: TGCGCCAGCAGCCAAGATTGGGCAGGTGGACTCTATGGCTACACCTTC. This chain connects TRBV4-1 to TRBJ1-2, with D uncertain. The germline V gene has CDR1 MGHRA and CDR2 YSYEKL. Trimming cost V 0 bases and J 4 bases, with 15 bases left between them. This CDR3 region has 16 residues.

This chain connects TRBV4-3 to TRBJ1-2; 7 bases match TRBD1. CDR3 size: 18 residues. CDR1 LGHNA and CDR2 YSLEER come from the germline V gene. J lost 0 bases, V lost 0 bases, and 10 bases had no gene match. The CDR3 region is CASSQDKGGTGANYGYTF. DNA for the CDR3: TGCGCCAGCAGCCAAGATAAAGGGGGAACAGGGGCTAACTATGGCTACACCTTC.

In its sample, this clone was seen a few times. V gene TRBV5-1 combines with J gene TRBJ1-1, with 7 bases matching TRBD1. Germline CDR1 and CDR2: SGHRS and YFSETQ. Trimming removed 3 bases from V and 1 base from J; junction bases left unmatched: 3. The CDR3 extends over 14 amino acids. The CDR3 protein is CASSSGQKNTEAFF. The CDR3 nucleotides read TGCGCCAGCAGCTCGGGACAGAAGAACACTGAAGCTTTCTTT.

The V gene is TRBV5-4, the J gene TRBJ1-6; a possible D gene is TRBD1 (5 bases). Germline V gene data show CDR1 as SGHNT and CDR2 as YYREEE (reference sequence). Trimming shortened V by 4 bases and J by 4 bases, and 12 bases separated the two germline ends. The CDR3 has 15 amino acids. The CDR3 sequence: CASSTRAAYNSPLHF. CDR3 nucleotides: TGTGCCAGCAGCACCAGGGCGGCTTATAATTCACCCCTCCACTTT.

This clone came up once. The V gene is TRBV11-2, the J gene TRBJ1-2; D is possibly TRBD1 (5 bases). The CDR3 has 16 residues. In germline, CDR1 is SGHAT, CDR2 FQNNGV. V gave up 5 bases and J gave up 2 bases, with 18 bases separating them. This CDR3 is CASSPNPGLLNYGYTF. The CDR3 DNA sequence: TGTGCCAGCAGCCCCAACCCGGGACTCCTGAACTATGGCTACACCTTC.

The chain is built from TRBV6-4 and TRBJ1-6; D might be TRBD1 (5 bases). CDR1 MRHNA and CDR2 SNTAGT come from the germline V gene. Trimming stripped 3 bases from V and 9 bases from J, with 15 bases between. The CDR3 totals 15 residues. CDR3 bases: TGTGCCAGCAGTGAGTTTCTGGGGCAGTCTTCACCCCTCCACTTT. Amino acids: CASSEFLGQSSPLHF.

The count of this clone is one. The chain couples TRBV5-8 to TRBJ1-5; 7 bases are a match to TRBD1. CDR1 and CDR2 from the germline V gene are SGHTS and YDEGEE. Losses at the gene ends were 5 bases for V and 6 bases for J; bases not matched to a gene: 5. There are 13 residues in the CDR3. The CDR3 bases are TGTGCCAGCAGTGACAGGGCGTTTCAGCCCCAGCATTTT. It yields the protein CASSDRAFQPQHF.